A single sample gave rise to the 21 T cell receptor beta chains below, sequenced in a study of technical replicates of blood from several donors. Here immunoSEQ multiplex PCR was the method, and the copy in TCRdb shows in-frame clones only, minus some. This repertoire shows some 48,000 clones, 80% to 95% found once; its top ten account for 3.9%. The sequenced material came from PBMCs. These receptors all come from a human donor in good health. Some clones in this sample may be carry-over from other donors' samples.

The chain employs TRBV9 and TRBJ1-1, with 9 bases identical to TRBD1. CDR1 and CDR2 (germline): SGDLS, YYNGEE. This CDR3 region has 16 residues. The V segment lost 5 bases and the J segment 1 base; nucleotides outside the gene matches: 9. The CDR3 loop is CASSLMSGQGNTEAFF. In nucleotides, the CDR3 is TGTGCCAGCAGTTTGATGTCGGGACAGGGGAACACTGAAGCTTTCTTT. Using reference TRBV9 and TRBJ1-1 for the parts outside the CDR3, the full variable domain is DSGVTQTPKHLITATGQRVTLRCSPRSGDLSVYWYQQSLDQGLQFLIQYYNGEERAKGNILERFSAQQFPDLHSELNLSSLELGDSALYFCASSLMSGQGNTEAFFGQGTRLTVV.

CDR3 nucleotides: TGTGCCTGGGGGAAGGGGACTCCTCAAGAGACCCAGTACTTC. Its protein product is CAWGKGTPQETQYF. V and J are TRBV30 and TRBJ2-5; possible D gene TRBD2, 6 bases. This CDR3 has 14 residues. Trimming removed 5 bases at V and 2 bases at J, with 15 bases between. In germline, CDR1 is GTSNPN, CDR2 SVGIG (reference sequence).

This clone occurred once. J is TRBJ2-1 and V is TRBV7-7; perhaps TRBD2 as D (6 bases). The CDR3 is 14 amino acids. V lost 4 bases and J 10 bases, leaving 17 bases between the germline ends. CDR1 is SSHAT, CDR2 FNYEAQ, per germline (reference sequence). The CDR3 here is CASSSDVSGREQFF. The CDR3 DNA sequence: TGTGCCAGCAGCTCGGACGTTAGCGGCAGGGAGCAGTTCTTC.

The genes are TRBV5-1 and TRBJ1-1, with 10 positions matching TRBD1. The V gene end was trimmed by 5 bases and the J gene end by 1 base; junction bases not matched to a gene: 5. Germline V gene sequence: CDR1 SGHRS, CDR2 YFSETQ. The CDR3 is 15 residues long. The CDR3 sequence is CASRPTGGSNTEAFF. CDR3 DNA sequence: TGCGCCAGCAGACCGACAGGGGGCTCGAACACTGAAGCTTTCTTT.

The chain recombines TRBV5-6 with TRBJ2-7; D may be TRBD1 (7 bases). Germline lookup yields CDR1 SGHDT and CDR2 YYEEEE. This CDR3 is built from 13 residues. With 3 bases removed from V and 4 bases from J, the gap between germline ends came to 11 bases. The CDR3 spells CASSSRDRYEQYF. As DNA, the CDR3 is TGTGCCAGCAGCTCGCGGGACAGATACGAGCAGTACTTC.

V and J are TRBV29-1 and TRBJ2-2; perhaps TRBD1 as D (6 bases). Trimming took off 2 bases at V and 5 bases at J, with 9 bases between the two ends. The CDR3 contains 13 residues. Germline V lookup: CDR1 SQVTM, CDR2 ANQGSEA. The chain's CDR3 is CSVELDRTGELFF. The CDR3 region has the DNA TGCAGCGTTGAATTGGACAGAACCGGGGAGCTGTTTTTT.

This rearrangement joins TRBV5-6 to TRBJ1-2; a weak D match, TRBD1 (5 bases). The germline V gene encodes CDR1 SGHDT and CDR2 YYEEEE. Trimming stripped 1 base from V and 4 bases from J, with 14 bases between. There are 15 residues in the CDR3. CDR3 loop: CASSLRGNSLYGYTF. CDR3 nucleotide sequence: TGTGCCAGCAGCTTGAGGGGTAACAGTCTCTATGGCTACACCTTC.

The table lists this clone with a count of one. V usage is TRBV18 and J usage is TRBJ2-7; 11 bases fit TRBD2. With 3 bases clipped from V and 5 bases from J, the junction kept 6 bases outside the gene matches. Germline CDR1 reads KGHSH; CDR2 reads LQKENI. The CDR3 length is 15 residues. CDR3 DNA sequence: TGTGCCAGCTCACCCTTAGCGGGAGGGCCCAACGAGCAGTACTTC. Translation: CASSPLAGGPNEQYF. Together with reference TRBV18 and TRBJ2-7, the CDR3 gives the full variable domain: NAGVMQNPRHLVRRRGQEARLRCSPMKGHSHVYWYRQLPEEGLKFMVYLQKENIIDESGMPKERFSAEFPKEGPSILRIQQVVRGDSAAYFCASSPLAGGPNEQYFGPGTRLTVT.

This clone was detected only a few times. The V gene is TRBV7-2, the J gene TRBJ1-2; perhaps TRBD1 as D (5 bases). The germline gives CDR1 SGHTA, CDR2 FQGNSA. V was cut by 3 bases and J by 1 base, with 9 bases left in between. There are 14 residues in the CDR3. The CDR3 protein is CASSLGPVNYGYTF. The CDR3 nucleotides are TGTGCCAGCAGCTTGGGGCCCGTTAACTATGGCTACACCTTC.

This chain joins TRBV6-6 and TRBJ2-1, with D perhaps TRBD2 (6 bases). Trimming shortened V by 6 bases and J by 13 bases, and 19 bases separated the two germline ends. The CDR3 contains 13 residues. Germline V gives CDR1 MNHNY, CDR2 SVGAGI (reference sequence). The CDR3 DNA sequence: TGTGCCAGCAGCTCCGATGTGGGGGGTAGTCAGTTCTTC. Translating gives CASSSDVGGSQFF.

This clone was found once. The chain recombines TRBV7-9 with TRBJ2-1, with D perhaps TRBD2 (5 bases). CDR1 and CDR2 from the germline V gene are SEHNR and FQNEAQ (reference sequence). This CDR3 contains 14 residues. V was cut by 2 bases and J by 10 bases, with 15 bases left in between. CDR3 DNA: TGTGCCAGCAGCTTACAACTAGAGGCTAACGAGCAGTTCTTC. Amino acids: CASSLQLEANEQFF.

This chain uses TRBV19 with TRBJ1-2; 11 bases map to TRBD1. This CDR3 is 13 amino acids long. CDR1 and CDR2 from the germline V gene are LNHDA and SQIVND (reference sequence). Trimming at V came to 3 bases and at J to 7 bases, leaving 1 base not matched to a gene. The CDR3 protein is CASSIGTGGGYTF. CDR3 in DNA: TGTGCCAGTAGTATCGGGACAGGGGGTGGCTACACCTTC.

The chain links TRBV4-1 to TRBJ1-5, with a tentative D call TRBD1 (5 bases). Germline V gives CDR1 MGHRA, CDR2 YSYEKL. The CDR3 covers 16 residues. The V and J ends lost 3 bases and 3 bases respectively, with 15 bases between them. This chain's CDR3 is CASSQREGHPNQPQHF. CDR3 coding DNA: TGCGCCAGCAGCCAGCGAGAAGGACACCCCAATCAGCCCCAGCATTTT.

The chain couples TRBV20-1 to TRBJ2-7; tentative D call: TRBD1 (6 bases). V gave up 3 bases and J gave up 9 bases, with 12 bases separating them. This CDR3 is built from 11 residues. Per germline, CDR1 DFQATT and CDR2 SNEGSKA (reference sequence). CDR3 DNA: TGCAGTGCTAGTCTGGGGGCCGGGCAGTACTTC. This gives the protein CSASLGAGQYF.

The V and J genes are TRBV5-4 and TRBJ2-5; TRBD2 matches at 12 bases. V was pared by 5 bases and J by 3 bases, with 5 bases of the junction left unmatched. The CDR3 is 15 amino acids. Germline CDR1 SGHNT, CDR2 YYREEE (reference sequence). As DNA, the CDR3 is TGTGCCAGCAGTAGACTAGCGGGGGCGAAAGAGACCCAGTACTTC. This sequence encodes CASSRLAGAKETQYF. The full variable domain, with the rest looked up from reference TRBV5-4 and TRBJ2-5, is ETGVTQSPTHLIKTRGQQVTLRCSSQSGHNTVSWYQQALGQGPQFIFQYYREEENGRGNFPPRFSGLQFPNYSSELNVNALELDDSALYLCASSRLAGAKETQYFGPGTRLLVL.

For the CDR3, the DNA is TGTGCCAGCAGCTTACCTTTGACTAGCGGGGGTGTGTCCTACAATGAGCAGTTCTTC. Translation gives CASSLPLTSGGVSYNEQFF. J is TRBJ2-1 and V is TRBV7-2; 12 nucleotides match TRBD2. CDR1 SGHTA and CDR2 FQGNSA come from the germline V gene. The V gene end was trimmed by 2 bases and the J gene end by 1 base; junction bases not matched to a gene: 9. The length of the CDR3 is 19 residues.

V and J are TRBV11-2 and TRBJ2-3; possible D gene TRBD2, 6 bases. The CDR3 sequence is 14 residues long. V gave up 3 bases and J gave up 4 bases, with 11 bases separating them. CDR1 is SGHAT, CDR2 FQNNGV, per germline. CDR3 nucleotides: TGTGCCAGCAGCTTGGAGGGAGCTGCAGATACGCAGTATTTT. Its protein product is CASSLEGAADTQYF.

In DNA, the CDR3 is TGCGCCAGCAGCCCCCTTAAAGGGGCGAGGGGAAACACCATATATTTT. It specifies CASSPLKGARGNTIYF. J is TRBJ1-3 and V is TRBV4-3; possibly TRBD1 for D (5 bases). Germline CDR1 LGHNA, CDR2 YSLEER. V was trimmed by 4 bases and J by 4 bases, leaving 17 bases between them. The CDR3 loop spans 16 amino acids.

The chain's CDR3 is CSVVGTGAPREQYF. CDR3 nucleotide sequence: TGCAGCGTTGTGGGGACGGGAGCTCCGCGGGAGCAGTACTTC. The chain is built from TRBV29-1 and TRBJ2-7; perhaps TRBD2 as D (6 bases). The V end lost 4 bases, the J end lost 7 bases, and 20 bases lay between the germline ends. Germline values: CDR1 SQVTM, CDR2 ANQGSEA. This CDR3 contains 14 residues.

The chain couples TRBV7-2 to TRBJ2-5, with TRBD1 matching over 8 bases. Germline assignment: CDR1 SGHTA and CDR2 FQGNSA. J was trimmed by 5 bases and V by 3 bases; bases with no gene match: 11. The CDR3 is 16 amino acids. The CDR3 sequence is CASSLDHGQGLETQYF. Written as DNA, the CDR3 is TGTGCCAGCAGCTTGGACCACGGACAGGGCCTGGAGACCCAGTACTTC.

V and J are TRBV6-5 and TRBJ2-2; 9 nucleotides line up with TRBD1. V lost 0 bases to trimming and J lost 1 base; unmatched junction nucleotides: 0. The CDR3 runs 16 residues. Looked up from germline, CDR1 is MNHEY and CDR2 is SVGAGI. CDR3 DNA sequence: TGTGCCAGCAGTTACTCGGGACAGGGGAACACCGGGGAGCTGTTTTTT. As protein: CASSYSGQGNTGELFF.